This entry is about one T cell receptor (beta chain). What it binds is not known. A read error may account for a junction end that differs from germline. This specimen belongs to a study of T cell responses to AZD1222 COVID-19 vaccine. General observations from the study: Among AZD1222 vaccinees, only five to seven were seropositive at baseline. The sample set comprised mostly white British donors with more females, and clonal diversity was possibly underestimated. Spike-specific TCR breadth rose after two AZD1222 doses, and depth rose as well.

CDR1 is SSHAT, CDR2 FNYEAQ, per germline (reference sequence). CDR3 length: 13 residues. Method: immunoSEQ multiplex PCR; TCRdb's copy keeps in-frame clones and lacks some. The sample records tens of thousands of clones, around 86% being singletons. This chain links TRBV7-7 with TRBJ2-5; D may correspond to TRBD1 or TRBD2 (5 bases each). The sample here was peripheral blood, taken on day 0 of AZD1222 vaccination. The sequence was obtained from an adult in good health. CDR3 sequence reads: CASSWDLKETQYF. The CDR3 bases are TGTGCTAGCAGCTGGGACCTAAAAGAGACCCAGTACTTC. The full variable domain, in which reference TRBV7-7 and TRBJ2-5 provide the parts outside the CDR3, is GAGVSQSPRYKVTKRGQDVTLRCDPISSHATLYWYQQALGQGPEFLTYFNYEAQPDKSGLPSDRFSAERPEGSISTLTIQRTEQRDSAMYRCASSWDLKETQYFGPGTRLLVL.